A single sample gave rise to the 21 T cell receptor beta chains below, sequenced in a study of T cell repertoires in cytomegalovirus infection. TCRdb itself ran the reads through MiXCR, one entry per CDR3 protein. In the table there are approximately 110,000 distinct CDR3 sequences, around 31% of which are singletons. Antigens of these TCRs are unknown. The sequencing here drew on CD8+ T cells from cultured PBMCs, taken from culture after CMV antigen stimulation. These receptors came from a human donor in good health (CMV status not recorded). Some clones in this sample may be carry-over from other donors' samples.

This clonotype was seen a handful of times. The chain joins TRBV7-9 to TRBJ2-2; the match to TRBD1 covers 9 bases. The germline gives CDR1 SEHNR, CDR2 FQNEAQ (reference sequence). Germline trimming cut 2 bases from V and 1 base from J; bases unmatched to any gene: 5. The CDR3 contains 17 residues. CDR3 coding DNA: TGTGCCAGCAGCTTACCCGGGACAGGGTGGAACACCGGGGAGCTGTTTTTT. Protein product: CASSLPGTGWNTGELFF. Using reference TRBV7-9 and TRBJ2-2 for the parts outside the CDR3, the full variable domain is DTGVSQNPRHKITKRGQNVTFRCDPISEHNRLYWYRQTLGQGPEFLTYFQNEAQLEKSRLLSDRFSAERPKGSFSTLEIQRTEQGDSAMYLCASSLPGTGWNTGELFFGEGSRLTVL.

This clonotype was seen a handful of times. The chain carries TRBV7-3 and TRBJ1-5; D is unclear. Germline values: CDR1 SGHTA, CDR2 FQGTGA. The CDR3 loop spans 13 amino acids. V gave up 8 bases and J gave up 0 bases, with 8 bases separating them. CDR3 loop: CASSATSNQPQHF. The CDR3 region has the DNA TGTGCCAGCTCGGCCACTAGCAATCAGCCCCAGCATTTT.

The rearrangement joins TRBV7-9 to TRBJ2-5; the D gene is possibly TRBD2 (5 bases). The length of the CDR3 is 14 residues. Germline assignment: CDR1 SEHNR and CDR2 FQNEAQ (reference sequence). V was clipped by 7 bases and J by 2 bases, with 14 bases between them. CDR3 residues: CASIRLTLQETQYF. The CDR3 bases are TGTGCCAGCATCCGACTAACCTTACAAGAGACCCAGTACTTC.

The chain couples TRBV11-2 to TRBJ2-7, with D unclear. Germline V CDR1 and CDR2: SGHAT, FQNNGV. This CDR3 is 15 amino acids long. V gave up 4 bases and J gave up 2 bases, with 15 bases separating them. The CDR3 DNA reads TGTGCCAGCAGCTCCGGTCGCGGCGGACCCTACGAGCAGTACTTC. Protein: CASSSGRGGPYEQYF.

This clonotype was picked up many times. The gene calls are TRBV11-2 and TRBJ2-1; D may match TRBD1 or TRBD2 (6 bases each). Trimming took off 4 bases at V and 7 bases at J, with 14 bases between the two ends. The CDR3 covers 14 residues. Germline V CDR1 and CDR2: SGHAT, FQNNGV. The CDR3 region is CASSWGAGINEQFF. The CDR3, as DNA: TGTGCCAGCAGCTGGGGGGCGGGGATTAATGAGCAGTTCTTC.

This clonotype has a handful of counts. The chain couples TRBV10-3 to TRBJ2-6; D ambiguous. From germline, CDR1 is ENHRY and CDR2 SYGVKD. Trimming removed 7 bases at V and 0 bases at J, with 10 bases between. The CDR3 runs 15 residues. The CDR3 is CAINSPNSGANVLTF. CDR3 in DNA: TGTGCCATCAACAGCCCTAACTCTGGGGCCAACGTCCTGACTTTC.

This clonotype was counted only a few times. The V gene is TRBV7-9, the J gene TRBJ1-1, with TRBD1 matching 10 bases. Germline CDR1 and CDR2: SEHNR and FQNEAQ (reference sequence). CDR3 length: 17 residues. The V and J ends lost 2 bases and 5 bases, in that order; junction bases with no gene match: 11. The CDR3 reads CASSLTGTGDGGTEAFF. CDR3 DNA sequence: TGTGCCAGCAGCTTAACCGGGACAGGGGATGGAGGGACTGAAGCTTTCTTT.

This clonotype has only a few counts. This chain links TRBV6-2 or TRBV6-3 with TRBJ2-2, with TRBD1 as a possible D gene (6 bases). Germline CDR1 reads MNHEY; CDR2 reads SVGEGT. Trimming stripped 0 bases from V and 3 bases from J, with 11 bases between. The CDR3 extends over 16 amino acids. This CDR3 reads CASSYSTDSYTGELFF. The CDR3 DNA follows: TGTGCCAGCAGTTACTCGACGGACAGCTACACCGGGGAGCTGTTTTTT.

This rearrangement joins TRBV6-2 or TRBV6-3 to TRBJ2-1, with D possibly being TRBD1 or TRBD2 (6 bases each). CDR1 is MNHEY and CDR2 is SVGEGT in the germline V gene. Between the trimmed V and J ends, which lost 6 bases and 0 bases, there was a span of 15 bases. The CDR3 loop spans 16 amino acids. CDR3 loop: CASRLQGLSSYNEQFF. Here the CDR3 DNA reads TGTGCCAGCAGATTACAGGGACTTAGCTCCTACAATGAGCAGTTCTTC.

The sample holds many counts of this clonotype. The gene calls are TRBV12-3 or TRBV12-4 and TRBJ2-5, with D perhaps being TRBD1 or TRBD2 (6 bases each). V was clipped by 5 bases and J by 4 bases, with 29 bases between them. The CDR3 is 19 residues long. The CDR3: CASSVEGRKRGAVGETQYF. The CDR3 nucleotides read TGTGCCAGCAGTGTAGAGGGACGGAAGAGGGGGGCGGTTGGAGAGACCCAGTACTTC.

This clonotype occurred a few times. The CDR3 sequence: CASSEPRRGITYNEQFF. The CDR3, as DNA: TGTGCCAGCAGTGAACCCAGGAGAGGGATTACCTACAATGAGCAGTTCTTC. The J gene is TRBJ2-1, the V gene TRBV6-1, with TRBD2 as a possible D gene (5 bases). Trimming took 2 bases from V and 2 from J, leaving 16 bases between them. The CDR3 runs to 17 residues. The germline gives CDR1 MNHNS, CDR2 SASEGT.

This clonotype has only a few counts. The V and J genes are TRBV19 and TRBJ2-2, with 9 bases that match TRBD2. CDR1 is LNHDA and CDR2 is SQIVND in the germline V gene (reference sequence). With 6 bases clipped from V and 4 bases from J, the junction kept 15 bases outside the gene matches. The CDR3 loop spans 18 amino acids. Here the CDR3 DNA reads TGTGCCAGTAGCCATGAGCCCAAGACTAGCGGTAGCACCGGGGAGCTGTTTTTT. It codes for CASSHEPKTSGSTGELFF.

The sample holds one count of this clonotype. V usage is TRBV7-4 and J usage is TRBJ2-5; no definite D call. The germline CDR1 and CDR2 sequences are SGHVT and SQSDAQ. The V gene lost 5 bases and the J gene lost 1 base, with 8 bases spanning the gap. The CDR3 consists of 13 residues. The CDR3 loop is CASSPVTQETQYF. The CDR3 DNA is TGTGCCAGCAGCCCGGTCACCCAAGAGACCCAGTACTTC.

The chain combines TRBV6-1 with TRBJ2-3; 9 bases map to TRBD1. V shed 3 bases, J shed 5 bases, and the junction held 6 bases outside the gene matches. This CDR3 contains 15 residues. Germline V CDR1 and CDR2: MNHNS, SASEGT. CDR3 in DNA: TGTGCCAGCAGTGACCACAGGGGGCGGAGAGATACGCAGTATTTT. It codes for CASSDHRGRRDTQYF.

By share, this clonotype ranks as large. V and J are TRBV28 and TRBJ2-2; no firm D call. Trimming stripped 2 bases from V and 4 bases from J, with 8 bases between. CDR1 is MDHEN and CDR2 is SYDVKM in the germline V gene. The length of the CDR3 is 14 residues. CDR3 protein: CASSLMSATGELFF. CDR3 DNA: TGTGCCAGCAGTTTAATGTCTGCCACCGGGGAGCTGTTTTTT. Full variable domain (outside the CDR3, taken from reference TRBV28 and TRBJ2-2): DVKVTQSSRYLVKRTGEKVFLECVQDMDHENMFWYRQDPGLGLRLIYFSYDVKMKEKGDIPEGYSVSREKKERFSLILESASTNQTSMYLCASSLMSATGELFFGEGSRLTVL.

This clonotype has more than one count but fewer than ten. The chain recombines TRBV5-5 with TRBJ2-3; TRBD1 aligns across 9 bases. Losses at the gene ends were 7 bases for V and 9 bases for J; bases not matched to a gene: 18. The CDR3 has 16 residues. Germline V CDR1 and CDR2: SGHKS, YYEKEE (reference sequence). CDR3 DNA: TGTGCCAGCTCAGACCGGACAGGGGACCCATATCGAACGCAGTATTTT. This encodes CASSDRTGDPYRTQYF.

Turning to this clonotype: The junction departs from the called germline gene at one end, perhaps through a read error. V gene TRBV6-1 combines with J gene TRBJ2-1; 7 nucleotides agree with TRBD2. CDR3 size: 15 residues. Germline V gene lookup returns CDR1 MNHNS and CDR2 SASEGT. CDR3 in amino acids: CASNEPSGAYNEQFF. In DNA form, the CDR3 reads TGTGCCAGCAATGAACCCAGCGGGGCTTACAATGAGCAGTTCTTC.

The chain links TRBV19 to TRBJ1-1; 9 bases are a match to TRBD1. Germline assignment: CDR1 LNHDA and CDR2 SQIVND (reference sequence). The CDR3 consists of 20 residues. Trimming removed 4 bases from V and 3 bases from J; junction bases left unmatched: 21. In DNA, the CDR3 is TGTGCCAGTAGTACTATCCGGGACAGGGCATTTCGAGCGGGGGACACTGAAGCTTTCTTT. It codes for CASSTIRDRAFRAGDTEAFF.

This clonotype was counted a few times. The rearrangement joins TRBV7-6 to TRBJ1-1; a possible D gene is TRBD1 (5 bases). Deletions cut 5 bases from V and 0 bases from J, with 19 bases between. CDR3 size: 17 residues. Germline V CDR1 and CDR2: SGHVS, FNYEAQ. The CDR3 here is CASSPRRGEDLNTEAFF. The CDR3 DNA follows: TGTGCCAGCAGCCCGCGGAGGGGTGAAGATTTGAACACTGAAGCTTTCTTT. Full variable domain (rest looked up from reference TRBV7-6 and TRBJ1-1): GAGVSQSPRYKVTKRGQDVALRCDPISGHVSLYWYRQALGQGPEFLTYFNYEAQQDKSGLPNDRFSAERPEGSISTLTIQRTEQRDSAMYRCASSPRRGEDLNTEAFFGQGTRLTVV.

This chain connects TRBV9 to TRBJ2-7, with 11 bases that match TRBD1. The CDR3 is 18 amino acids. Per germline, CDR1 SGDLS and CDR2 YYNGEE. Losses at the gene ends were 4 bases for V and 5 bases for J; bases not matched to a gene: 17. The CDR3 loop is CASSPESQPGQGGNEQYF. The CDR3 nucleotides read TGTGCCAGCAGCCCAGAGAGCCAACCGGGACAGGGGGGAAACGAGCAGTACTTC.

The chain couples TRBV6-1 to TRBJ1-2; D unclear. Germline values: CDR1 MNHNS, CDR2 SASEGT. Between the trimmed V and J ends, which lost 7 bases and 4 bases, there was a span of 13 bases. The CDR3 sequence is 13 residues long. The CDR3 reads CASITVVGYGYTF. The CDR3 DNA follows: TGTGCCAGCATTACTGTCGTAGGCTATGGCTACACCTTC.